This paragraph reports one T cell receptor beta chain. Antigen unknown. These data originate in a study of T cell responses to AZD1222 COVID-19 vaccine. Whole-study findings and limits: Following two doses of AZD1222, Spike-specific TCR breadth and depth rose. In a largely white British group with more females than males, clonal diversity was possibly underestimated. Dominant at 160-218 and 743-854, vaccine-associated CD4 TCRs also spanned spike. All repertoire sampling was performed exclusively after the peak T cell response.

Some clones are missing from TCRdb's copy, which holds only in-frame ones; the method was immunoSEQ multiplex PCR. Of about 94,000 clones in the sample, more than 75% were seen once. CDR3 length: 15 residues. Germline assignment: CDR1 LGHDT and CDR2 YNNKEL (reference sequence). The V end lost 4 bases, the J end lost 0 bases, and 7 bases lay between the germline ends. The chain couples TRBV3-1 (or the pseudogene TRBV3-2) to TRBJ2-6; no firm D call. The TCR comes from an adult who received the AZD1222 COVID-19 vaccine. Sequenced material: peripheral blood, taken 28 days after the second AZD1222 dose. Here the CDR3 DNA reads TGTGCCAGCAGCCGAGACGTCTCTGGGGCCAACGTCCTGACTTTC. This translates into CASSRDVSGANVLTF.